Following are 21 T cell receptor beta chains from one sample sequenced in a study of T cells expressing NK-cell markers. For each CDR3 protein, TCRdb gives one entry from its re-call of the 5' RACE reads, without DNA. This listing includes about 380,000 distinct CDR3 sequences. Sequenced input: blood T cells: a sorted CD56 or NKG2C T cell subset, CD4+ or CD8+ T cells, or bulk PBMC T cells (not recorded which). Receptors originate from a man aged 18-75 years in good health.

This chain uses TRBV20-1 with TRBJ1-1. The CDR3 is made up of 12 amino acids. CDR1 is DFQATT, CDR2 SNEGSKA, per germline (reference sequence). CDR3 in amino acids: CSAHGRATEAFF.

The CDR3 here is CASSVDPREGQPQHF. This chain uses TRBV9 with TRBJ1-5. Germline CDR1 and CDR2: SGDLS and YYNGEE. The CDR3 extends over 15 amino acids. Looking up the rest from reference TRBV9 and TRBJ1-5 gives the full variable domain: DSGVTQTPKHLITATGQRVTLRCSPRSGDLSVYWYQQSLDQGLQFLIQYYNGEERAKGNILERFSAQQFPDLHSELNLSSLELGDSALYFCASSVDPREGQPQHFGDGTRLSIL.

The V call is TRBV27, the J call TRBJ2-3; the D call of TRBD1 rests on TCRdb alone, since no DNA is present to check it. The CDR3 is 17 residues long. The germline CDR1 and CDR2 sequences are MNHEY and SMNVEV (reference sequence). This CDR3 reads CASSSALDRFTTDTQYF.

V gene TRBV13 combines with J gene TRBJ1-2. Germline CDR1 and CDR2: PRHDT and FYEKMQ (reference sequence). The CDR3 totals 13 residues. This CDR3 is CASSLNSGRGYTF. The full variable domain, its missing parts supplied by reference TRBV13 and TRBJ1-2, is AAGVIQSPRHLIKEKRETATLKCYPIPRHDTVYWYQQGPGQDPQFLISFYEKMQSDKGSIPDRFSAQQFSDYHSELNMSSLELGDSALYFCASSLNSGRGYTFGSGTRLTVV.

The chain recombines TRBV2 with TRBJ2-7; TCRdb proposes TRBD1, but this gene call is untestable without DNA. Germline loops: CDR1 SNHLY, CDR2 FYNNEI. The CDR3 loop spans 13 amino acids. The CDR3 here is CASRRQTGYEQYF.

The genes are TRBV28 and TRBJ2-5; the D call from TCRdb, TRBD1, cannot be confirmed without DNA. This CDR3 has 15 residues. Germline-derived CDR1 and CDR2 are MDHEN and SYDVKM. Here the CDR3 reads CASSTAGGVQETQYF. The variable domain in full, with the rest retrieved from reference TRBV28 and TRBJ2-5, is DVKVTQSSRYLVKRTGEKVFLECVQDMDHENMFWYRQDPGLGLRLIYFSYDVKMKEKGDIPEGYSVSREKKERFSLILESASTNQTSMYLCASSTAGGVQETQYFGPGTRLLVL.

The chain combines TRBV5-1 with TRBJ1-2; TCRdb's D call of TRBD1 is untestable without DNA. This CDR3 comprises 16 residues. The germline V gene encodes CDR1 SGHRS and CDR2 YFSETQ. The CDR3: CASSPAESGQYYGYTF.

This sequence joins TRBV10-3 and TRBJ2-2; checking the TCRdb D call of TRBD1 is not possible without DNA. The CDR3 spans 16 residues. Germline lookup yields CDR1 ENHRY and CDR2 SYGVKD. CDR3 protein: CAISEPGQGNTGELFF.

The chain employs TRBV7-8 and TRBJ2-3; TCRdb returns TRBD1, unconfirmable since there is no DNA. Looked up from germline, CDR1 is SGHVS and CDR2 is FQNEAQ. The CDR3 is made up of 16 amino acids. The CDR3 sequence is CASNSLGGAITDTQYF. Looking up the rest from reference TRBV7-8 and TRBJ2-3 gives the full variable domain: GAGVSQSPRYKVAKRGQDVALRCDPISGHVSLFWYQQALGQGPEFLTYFQNEAQLDKSGLPSDRFFAERPEGSVSTLKIQRTQQEDSAVYLCASNSLGGAITDTQYFGPGTRLTVL.

This chain links TRBV7-9 with TRBJ2-5; TCRdb proposes TRBD1, but this gene call is untestable without DNA. Germline V gene data show CDR1 as SEHNR and CDR2 as FQNEAQ (reference sequence). This CDR3 contains 14 residues. CDR3 amino acids: CASSSDISPETQYF.

The gene calls are TRBV6-1 and TRBJ1-2; TCRdb lists TRBD1, though no DNA is available to test this call. CDR3 length: 15 amino acids. Germline values: CDR1 MNHNS, CDR2 SASEGT. The chain's CDR3 is CASSQDRTGGFGYTF.

The chain uses TRBV7-3 and TRBJ2-1. The CDR3 has 14 residues. Per germline, CDR1 SGHTA and CDR2 FQGTGA. The CDR3 loop is CASSLSPTINEQFF.

The chain employs TRBV10-3 and TRBJ1-1; the TRBD1 assignment by TCRdb is unverifiable without DNA. The length of the CDR3 is 14 residues. The germline CDR1 and CDR2 sequences are ENHRY and SYGVKD. CDR3 amino acids: CAINRGRMNTEAFF.

The chain has TRBV6-1 and TRBJ2-3; TCRdb selects TRBD2, and the lack of DNA leaves this call unchecked. This CDR3 region has 15 residues. Per germline, CDR1 MNHNS and CDR2 SASEGT. CDR3 loop: CASGSGTSGTDTQYF.

The rearrangement joins TRBV5-1 to TRBJ1-1. CDR1 SGHRS and CDR2 YFSETQ come from the germline V gene. The CDR3 is made up of 14 amino acids. CDR3 loop: CASRRDEGRTEAFF.

This rearrangement joins TRBV12-3 or TRBV12-4 to TRBJ2-2; TCRdb indicates TRBD2, and absent DNA this call remains unverified. The CDR3 runs to 16 residues. The CDR3 loop reads CASSFYGGVNTGELFF.

V gene TRBV6-1 combines with J gene TRBJ1-6; TCRdb picks TRBD1, but there is no DNA to check that call. The CDR3 spans 15 residues. The germline V gene has CDR1 MNHNS and CDR2 SASEGT. The CDR3 sequence is CASSPPQGADSPLHF.

The chain combines TRBV6-4 with TRBJ1-4. Germline-derived CDR1 and CDR2 are MRHNA and SNTAGT. The CDR3 spans 13 residues. The CDR3 loop reads CASSRTTNEKLFF.

V usage is TRBV7-2 and J usage is TRBJ2-3; absent DNA, TCRdb's TRBD2 call cannot be checked. CDR3 length: 15 amino acids. Looked up from germline, CDR1 is SGHTA and CDR2 is FQGNSA. CDR3 amino acids: CASSIESLAGDTQYF.

This sequence joins TRBV5-1 and TRBJ2-3; TCRdb picks TRBD1, but there is no DNA to check that call. In germline, CDR1 is SGHRS, CDR2 YFSETQ. This CDR3 comprises 15 residues. This CDR3 reads CASSLRQGSADTQYF. Combining the CDR3 with reference TRBV5-1 and TRBJ2-3 gives the whole variable domain KAGVTQTPRYLIKTRGQQVTLSCSPISGHRSVSWYQQTPGQGLQFLFEYFSETQRNKGNFPGRFSGRQFSNSRSEMNVSTLELGDSALYLCASSLRQGSADTQYFGPGTRLTVL.

This chain uses TRBV6-1 with TRBJ1-1. CDR1 is MNHNS, CDR2 SASEGT, per germline. The CDR3 is 13 amino acids. CDR3 loop: CASALGMVTEAFF.